Described below is a single T cell receptor beta chain sequence and its context. This CDR3 is 14 amino acids long. V trimming: 3 bases; J trimming: 8 bases; junction bases outside the gene matches: 9. CDR1 and CDR2 (germline): DFQATT, SNEGSKA (reference sequence). This sample is drawn from a study of T cells in Graves' hyperthyroidism and ophthalmopathy. There were TCR beta CDR3 regions amplified from RNA transcripts. TCR CDR3 underwent first-round RT-PCR with the HTBI primer set. TCRdb re-called the multiplex PCR reads with MiXCR, one entry per CDR3 protein. The sample yields 600,000 to 650,000 distinct CDR3 sequences, roughly 17% seen once.

This TCR was recovered from a woman aged 25 to 39 with Graves' hyperthyroidism. The chain has TRBV20-1 and TRBJ1-2, with 10 nucleotides matching TRBD1. The specimen sequenced was blood. The CDR3 is CSASPSTGGRGYTF. The CDR3 DNA sequence: TGCAGTGCTAGCCCCTCGACAGGGGGCCGGGGCTACACCTTC.